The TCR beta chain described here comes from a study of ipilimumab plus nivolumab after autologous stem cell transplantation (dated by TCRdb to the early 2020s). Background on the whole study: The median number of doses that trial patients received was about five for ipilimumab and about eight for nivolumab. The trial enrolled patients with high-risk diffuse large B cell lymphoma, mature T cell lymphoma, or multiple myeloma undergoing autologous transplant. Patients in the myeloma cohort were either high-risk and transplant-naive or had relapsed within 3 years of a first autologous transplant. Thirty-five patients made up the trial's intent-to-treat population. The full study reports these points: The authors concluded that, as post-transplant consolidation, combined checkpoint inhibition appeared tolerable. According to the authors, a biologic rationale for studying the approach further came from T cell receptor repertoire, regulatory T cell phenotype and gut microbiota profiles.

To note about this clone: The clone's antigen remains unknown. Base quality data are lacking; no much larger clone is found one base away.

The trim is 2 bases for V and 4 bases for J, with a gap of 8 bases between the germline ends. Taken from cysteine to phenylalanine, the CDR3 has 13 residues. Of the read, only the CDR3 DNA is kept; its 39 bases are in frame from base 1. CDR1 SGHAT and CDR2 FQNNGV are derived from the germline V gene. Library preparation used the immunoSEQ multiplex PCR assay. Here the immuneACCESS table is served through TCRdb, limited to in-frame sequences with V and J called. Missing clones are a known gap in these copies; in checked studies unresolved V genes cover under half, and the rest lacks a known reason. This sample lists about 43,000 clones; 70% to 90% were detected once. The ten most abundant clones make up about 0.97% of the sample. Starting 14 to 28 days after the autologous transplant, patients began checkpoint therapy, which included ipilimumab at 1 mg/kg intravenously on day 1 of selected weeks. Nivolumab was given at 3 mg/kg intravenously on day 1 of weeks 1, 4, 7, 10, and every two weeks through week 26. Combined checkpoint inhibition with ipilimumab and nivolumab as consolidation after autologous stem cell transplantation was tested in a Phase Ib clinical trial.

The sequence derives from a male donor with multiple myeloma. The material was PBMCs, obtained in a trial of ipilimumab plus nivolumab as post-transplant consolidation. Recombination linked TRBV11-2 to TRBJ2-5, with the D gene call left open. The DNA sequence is TGTGCCAGCAGCTTAATGGAAGGAGAGACCCAGTACTTC. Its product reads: CASSLMEGETQYF.